Sequencing of this T cell receptor (beta chain) was carried out in a study of OX40 agonist ivuxolimab in advanced cancers. The wider study: The patients' treatment was ivuxolimab, an agonistic anti-OX40 (CD134) antibody. Dosing consisted of intravenous ivuxolimab at 0.01 to 10 mg/kg every 2 weeks. Patients receiving dose escalation had hepatocellular carcinoma, melanoma, renal cell or head and neck cancer. General observations from the study: The study did not work out the antigen specificity of the expanded peripheral T cells.

Assay used: immunoSEQ multiplex PCR; TCRdb lists only in-frame clones, some missing. The table records around 70,000 clones, about four fifths of them present only once. Comment on this clone: What it binds is not known.

The sequencing here drew on CD4+ or CD8+ T cells sorted from blood, taken in a trial of the OX40 agonist ivuxolimab. The clonotype originates from an adult with an advanced solid tumor such as melanoma, head and neck, liver or kidney cancer.

The CDR3 sequence: CASSIDVAQDQYF. The CDR3 nucleotides are TGTGCCAGTAGTATAGATGTAGCCCAGGACCAGTACTTC. The gene calls are TRBV19 and TRBJ2-5; D ambiguous. Deletions cut 0 bases from V and 10 bases from J, with 12 bases between. Germline lookup yields CDR1 LNHDA and CDR2 SQIVND (reference sequence). The CDR3 runs 13 residues.